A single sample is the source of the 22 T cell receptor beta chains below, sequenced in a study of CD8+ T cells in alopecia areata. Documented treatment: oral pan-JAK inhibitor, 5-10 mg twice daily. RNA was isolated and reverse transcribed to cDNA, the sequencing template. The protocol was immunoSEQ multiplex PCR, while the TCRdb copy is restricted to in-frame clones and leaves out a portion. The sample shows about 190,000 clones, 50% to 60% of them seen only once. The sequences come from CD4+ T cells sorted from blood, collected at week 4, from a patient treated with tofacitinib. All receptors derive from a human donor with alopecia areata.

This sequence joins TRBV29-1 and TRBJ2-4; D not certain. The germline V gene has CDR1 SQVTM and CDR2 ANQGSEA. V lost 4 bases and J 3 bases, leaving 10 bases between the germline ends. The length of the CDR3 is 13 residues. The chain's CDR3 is CSVGLGGKNIQYF. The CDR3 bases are TGCAGCGTTGGCCTGGGTGGCAAAAACATTCAGTACTTC.

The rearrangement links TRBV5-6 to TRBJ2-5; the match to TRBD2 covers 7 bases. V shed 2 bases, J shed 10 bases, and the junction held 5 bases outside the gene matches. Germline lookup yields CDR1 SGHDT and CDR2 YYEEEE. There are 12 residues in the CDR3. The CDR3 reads CASSLVPGGQYF. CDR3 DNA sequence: TGTGCCAGCAGCTTAGTACCGGGGGGCCAGTACTTC.

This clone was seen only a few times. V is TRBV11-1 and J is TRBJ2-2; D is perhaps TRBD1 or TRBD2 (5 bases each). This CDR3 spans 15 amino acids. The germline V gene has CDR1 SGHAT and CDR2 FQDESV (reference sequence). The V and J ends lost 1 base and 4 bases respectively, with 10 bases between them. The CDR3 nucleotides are TGTGCCAGCAGCTTAGTAGGGGCGGGCACCGGGGAGCTGTTTTTT. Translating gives CASSLVGAGTGELFF.

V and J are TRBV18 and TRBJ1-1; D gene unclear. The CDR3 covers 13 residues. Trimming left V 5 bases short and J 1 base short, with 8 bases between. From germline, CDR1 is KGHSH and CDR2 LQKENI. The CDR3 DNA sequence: TGTGCCAGCTCAGAAGGAGAGAACACTGAAGCTTTCTTT. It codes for CASSEGENTEAFF.

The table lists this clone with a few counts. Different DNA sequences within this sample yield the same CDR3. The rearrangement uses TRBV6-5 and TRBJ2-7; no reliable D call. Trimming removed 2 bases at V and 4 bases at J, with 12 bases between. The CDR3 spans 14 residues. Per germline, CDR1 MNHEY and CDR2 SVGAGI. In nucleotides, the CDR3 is TGTGCCAGCAGTTACGGTCGCGCCGGGTACGAGCAGTACTTC. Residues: CASSYGRAGYEQYF.

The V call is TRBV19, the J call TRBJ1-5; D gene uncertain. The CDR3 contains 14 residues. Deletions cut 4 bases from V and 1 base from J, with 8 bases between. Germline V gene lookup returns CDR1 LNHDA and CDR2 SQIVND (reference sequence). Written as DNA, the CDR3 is TGTGCCAGTAGTACCCTATCCAGCAATCAGCCCCAGCATTTT. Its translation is CASSTLSSNQPQHF.

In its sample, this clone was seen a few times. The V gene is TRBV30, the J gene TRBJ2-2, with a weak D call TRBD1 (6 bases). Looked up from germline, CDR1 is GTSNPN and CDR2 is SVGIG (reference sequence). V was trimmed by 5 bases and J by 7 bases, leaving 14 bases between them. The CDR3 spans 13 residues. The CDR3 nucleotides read TGTGCCTGGTCCGGGACAACCCACGGGGAGCTGTTTTTT. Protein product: CAWSGTTHGELFF. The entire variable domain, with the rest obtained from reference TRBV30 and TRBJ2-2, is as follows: SQTIHQWPATLVQPVGSPLSLECTVEGTSNPNLYWYRQAAGRGLQLLFYSVGIGQISSEVPQNLSASRPQDRQFILSSKKLLLSDSGFYLCAWSGTTHGELFFGEGSRLTVL.

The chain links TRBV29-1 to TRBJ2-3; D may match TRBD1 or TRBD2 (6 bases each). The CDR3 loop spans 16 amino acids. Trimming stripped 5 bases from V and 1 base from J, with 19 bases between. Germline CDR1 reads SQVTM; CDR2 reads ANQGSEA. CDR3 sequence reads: CSVPSTGGLRTDTQYF. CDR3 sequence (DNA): TGCAGCGTTCCCTCGACAGGAGGGTTGCGCACAGATACGCAGTATTTT.

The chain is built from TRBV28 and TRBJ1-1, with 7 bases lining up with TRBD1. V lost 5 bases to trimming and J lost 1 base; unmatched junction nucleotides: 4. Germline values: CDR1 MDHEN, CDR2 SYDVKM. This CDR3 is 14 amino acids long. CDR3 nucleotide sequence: TGTGCCAGCAGTACGGCAGGGGGGAACACTGAAGCTTTCTTT. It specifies CASSTAGGNTEAFF.

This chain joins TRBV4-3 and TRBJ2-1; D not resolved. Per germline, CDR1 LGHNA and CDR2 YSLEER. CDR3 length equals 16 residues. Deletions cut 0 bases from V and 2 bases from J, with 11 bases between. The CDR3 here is CASSQDWVLAYNEQFF. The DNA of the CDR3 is TGCGCCAGCAGCCAAGATTGGGTCTTAGCCTACAATGAGCAGTTCTTC.

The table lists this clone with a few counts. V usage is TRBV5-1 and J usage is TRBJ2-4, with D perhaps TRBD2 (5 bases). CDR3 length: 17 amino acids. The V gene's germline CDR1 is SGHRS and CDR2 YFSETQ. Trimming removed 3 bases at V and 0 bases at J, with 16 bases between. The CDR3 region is CASSSVNSGLAKNIQYF. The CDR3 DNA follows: TGCGCCAGCAGCTCGGTTAACAGCGGCCTAGCCAAAAACATTCAGTACTTC.

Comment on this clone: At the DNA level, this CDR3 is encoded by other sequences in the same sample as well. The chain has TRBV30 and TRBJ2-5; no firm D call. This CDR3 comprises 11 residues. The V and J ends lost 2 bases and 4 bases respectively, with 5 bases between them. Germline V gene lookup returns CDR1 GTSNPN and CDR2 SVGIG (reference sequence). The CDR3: CAWSPRETQYF. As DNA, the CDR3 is TGTGCCTGGAGTCCCCGAGAGACCCAGTACTTC.

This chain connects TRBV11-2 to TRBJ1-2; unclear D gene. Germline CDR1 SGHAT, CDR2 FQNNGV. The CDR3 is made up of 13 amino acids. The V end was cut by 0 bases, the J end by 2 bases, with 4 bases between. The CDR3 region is CASSLDGNYGYTF. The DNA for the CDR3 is TGTGCCAGCAGCTTAGACGGGAACTATGGCTACACCTTC.

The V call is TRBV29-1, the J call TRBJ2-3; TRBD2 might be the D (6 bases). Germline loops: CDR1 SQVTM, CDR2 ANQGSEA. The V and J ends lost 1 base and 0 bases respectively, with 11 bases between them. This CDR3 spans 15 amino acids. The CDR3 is CSVEGGGTSTDTQYF. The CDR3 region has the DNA TGCAGCGTTGAAGGCGGCGGGACTAGCACAGATACGCAGTATTTT.

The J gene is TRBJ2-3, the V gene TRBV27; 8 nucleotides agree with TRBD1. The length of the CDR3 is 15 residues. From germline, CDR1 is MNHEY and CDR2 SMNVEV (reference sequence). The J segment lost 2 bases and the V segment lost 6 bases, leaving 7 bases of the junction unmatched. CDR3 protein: CASRPDRDVTDTQYF. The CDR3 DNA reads TGTGCCAGCAGGCCGGACAGGGATGTCACAGATACGCAGTATTTT.

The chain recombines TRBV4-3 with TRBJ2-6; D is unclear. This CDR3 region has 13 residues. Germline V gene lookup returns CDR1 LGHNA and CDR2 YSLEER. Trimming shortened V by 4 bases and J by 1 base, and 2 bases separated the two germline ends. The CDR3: CASSPSGANVLTF. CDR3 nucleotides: TGCGCCAGCAGCCCTTCTGGGGCCAACGTCCTGACTTTC.

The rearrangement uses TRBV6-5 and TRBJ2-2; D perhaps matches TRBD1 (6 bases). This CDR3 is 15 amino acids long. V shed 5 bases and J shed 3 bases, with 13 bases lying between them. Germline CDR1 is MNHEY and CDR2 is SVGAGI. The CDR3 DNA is TGTGCCAGCAGTCCCCGGGACATCGACACCGGGGAGCTGTTTTTT. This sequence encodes CASSPRDIDTGELFF.

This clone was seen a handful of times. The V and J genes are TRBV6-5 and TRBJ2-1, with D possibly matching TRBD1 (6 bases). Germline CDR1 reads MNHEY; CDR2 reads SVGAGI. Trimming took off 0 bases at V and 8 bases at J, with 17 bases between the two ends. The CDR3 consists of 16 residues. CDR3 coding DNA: TGTGCCAGCAGTTACTCGAGTCCAGGGGACGGCGATGAGCAGTTCTTC. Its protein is CASSYSSPGDGDEQFF.

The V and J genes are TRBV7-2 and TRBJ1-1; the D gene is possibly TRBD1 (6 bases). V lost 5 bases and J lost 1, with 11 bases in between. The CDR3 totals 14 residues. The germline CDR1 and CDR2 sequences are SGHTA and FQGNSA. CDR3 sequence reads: CASSQGTANTEAFF. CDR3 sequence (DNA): TGTGCCAGCAGCCAGGGGACGGCGAACACTGAAGCTTTCTTT. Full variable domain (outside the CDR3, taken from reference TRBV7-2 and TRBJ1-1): GAGVSQSPSNKVTEKGKDVELRCDPISGHTALYWYRQSLGQGLEFLIYFQGNSAPDKSGLPSDRFSAERTGGSVSTLTIQRTQQEDSAVYLCASSQGTANTEAFFGQGTRLTVV.

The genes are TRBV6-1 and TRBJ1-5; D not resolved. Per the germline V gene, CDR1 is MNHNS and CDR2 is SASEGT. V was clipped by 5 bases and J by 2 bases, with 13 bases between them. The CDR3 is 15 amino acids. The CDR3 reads CASSPTGWGNQPQHF. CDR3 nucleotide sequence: TGTGCCAGCAGTCCTACCGGGTGGGGCAATCAGCCCCAGCATTTT.

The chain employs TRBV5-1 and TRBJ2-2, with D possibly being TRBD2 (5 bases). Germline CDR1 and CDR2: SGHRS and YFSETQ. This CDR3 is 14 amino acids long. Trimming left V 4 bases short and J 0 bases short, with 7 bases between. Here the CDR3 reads CASSMTTNTGELFF. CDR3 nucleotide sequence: TGCGCCAGCAGCATGACTACGAACACCGGGGAGCTGTTTTTT. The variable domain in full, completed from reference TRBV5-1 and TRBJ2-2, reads KAGVTQTPRYLIKTRGQQVTLSCSPISGHRSVSWYQQTPGQGLQFLFEYFSETQRNKGNFPGRFSGRQFSNSRSEMNVSTLELGDSALYLCASSMTTNTGELFFGEGSRLTVL.

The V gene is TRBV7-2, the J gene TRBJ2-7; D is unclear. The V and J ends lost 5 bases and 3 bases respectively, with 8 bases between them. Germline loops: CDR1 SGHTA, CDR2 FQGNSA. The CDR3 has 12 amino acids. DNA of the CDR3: TGTGCCAGCAGCCCCGAGGTCTACGAGCAGTACTTC. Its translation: CASSPEVYEQYF.